This is a list of T cell receptor beta chains from one sample in a study of CD8+ T cells in alopecia areata. Measured with immunoSEQ multiplex PCR; TCRdb has only the in-frame clones, and not every one. The table records 200,000 to 250,000 clones, approximately 61% of them present only once. Sequences were derived from CD4+ T cells sorted from blood, sampled at week 0. These receptors were obtained from a human donor with alopecia areata. CDR3s include the opening cysteine and the closing phenylalanine or tryptophan. The order of the fields is D gene, clone size, J gene, V gene, CDR3 protein, CDR3 DNA. D genes are given only for firm matches. Size values are once, few and many counts, or a class for expanded clones, and some rows have none.

NA	NA	TRBJ1-4	TRBV29-1	CSVMGPGNEKLFF	TGCAGCGTGATGGGGCCCGGTAATGAAAAACTGTTTTTT
NA	NA	TRBJ2-5	TRBV11-3	CASSSPGTRETQYF	TGTGCCAGCAGCTCGCCGGGGACCCGGGAGACCCAGTACTTC
NA	NA	TRBJ2-7	TRBV7-2	CASSLGWGTYEQYF	TGTGCCAGCAGCTTAGGGTGGGGGACCTACGAGCAGTACTTC
TRBD1	NA	TRBJ2-5	TRBV7-7	CASSSDRAKTQYF	TGTGCTAGCAGCTCGGACAGGGCAAAGACCCAGTACTTC
NA	few	TRBJ1-5	TRBV29-1	CSVGVGNNQPQHF	TGCAGCGTTGGGGTGGGGAACAATCAGCCCCAGCATTTT
NA	NA	TRBJ2-1	TRBV5-1	CASLRSTGNFYNEQFF	TGCGCCAGCTTACGCTCGACGGGTAATTTCTACAATGAGCAGTTCTTC
NA	few	TRBJ2-7	TRBV6-6	CASSSTGYEQYF	TGTGCCAGCAGTTCAACAGGATACGAGCAGTACTTC
TRBD1	NA	TRBJ2-5	TRBV4-2	CASSLSGTGARETQYF	TGTGCCAGCAGCCTGTCCGGGACAGGGGCCCGTGAGACCCAGTACTTC
NA	NA	TRBJ2-5	TRBV30	CAWSGGMMETQYF	TGTGCCTGGAGTGGGGGGATGATGGAGACCCAGTACTTC
TRBD2	few	TRBJ2-3	TRBV29-1	CSADSLAGDTDTQYF	TGCAGCGCTGACTCTTTGGCGGGGGACACAGATACGCAGTATTTT
TRBD2	NA	TRBJ2-1	TRBV7-2	CASSRDYREQFF	TGTGCCAGCAGCCGGGACTATCGCGAGCAGTTCTTC
NA	few	TRBJ2-5	TRBV14	CASSRLYGTQYF	TGTGCCAGCAGCCGACTCTACGGGACCCAGTACTTC
NA	few	TRBJ1-1	TRBV6-6	CASSYSGARDTEAFF	TGTGCCAGCAGTTACTCGGGGGCGCGGGACACTGAAGCTTTCTTT
TRBD1	once	TRBJ2-1	TRBV4-2	CASSRGRLTGAVNEQFF	TGTGCCAGCAGCCGAGGCCGTTTGACAGGGGCAGTCAATGAGCAGTTCTTC
NA	few	TRBJ2-5	TRBV4-3	CASSQARMGGQETQYF	TGCGCCAGCAGCCAAGCTCGGATGGGGGGCCAAGAGACCCAGTACTTC
NA	few	TRBJ2-1	TRBV29-1	CSVESTLNEQFF	TGCAGCGTTGAAAGTACACTCAATGAGCAGTTCTTC
NA	NA	TRBJ2-5	TRBV7-2	CASSFSTFTSETQYF	TGTGCCAGCAGCTTCTCCACATTTACCTCAGAGACCCAGTACTTC
NA	NA	TRBJ2-2	TRBV7-3	CASSSTGTGELFF	TGTGCCAGCAGCTCCACAGGAACCGGGGAGCTGTTTTTT
TRBD1	NA	TRBJ1-1	TRBV30	CAWQGDRDTEAFF	TGTGCCTGGCAGGGGGACAGGGACACTGAAGCTTTCTTT
NA	once	TRBJ2-5	TRBV14	CASSQMVSNRVQETQYF	TGTGCCAGCAGCCAGATGGTCTCTAACAGGGTCCAAGAGACCCAGTACTTC
TRBD2	NA	TRBJ2-5	TRBV30	CAWSGGGMEETQYF	TGTGCCTGGAGTGGGGGGGGGATGGAAGAGACCCAGTACTTC
NA	NA	TRBJ1-1	TRBV25-1	CASSEPGGLVAFF	TGTGCCAGCAGTGAACCCGGGGGGCTCGTAGCTTTCTTT
NA	NA	TRBJ1-5	TRBV30	CAWSVVSISQPQHF	TGTGCCTGGAGTGTGGTCAGTATCAGTCAGCCCCAGCATTTT
TRBD1	NA	TRBJ1-6	TRBV4-1	CASSQDRGSSYNSPLHF	TGCGCCAGCAGCCAAGACAGGGGGAGCTCCTATAATTCACCCCTCCACTTT
TRBD2	few	TRBJ2-7	TRBV7-9	CASSETSGGQSSYEQYF	TGTGCCAGCAGCGAGACTAGCGGGGGGCAAAGCTCCTACGAGCAGTACTTC
NA	NA	TRBJ2-7	TRBV27	CASSLRPSGGNYEQYF	TGTGCCAGCAGCCTAAGGCCCTCAGGGGGGAACTACGAGCAGTACTTC
TRBD1	few	TRBJ1-5	TRBV15	CATSTGVQGAKPQHF	TGTGCCACCAGCACTGGGGTGCAGGGGGCAAAGCCCCAGCATTTT
NA	few	TRBJ2-5	TRBV6-5	CASKGRFQETQYF	TGTGCCAGCAAGGGACGGTTCCAAGAGACCCAGTACTTC
NA	once	TRBJ1-1	TRBV29-1	CSVTEDTEAFF	TGCAGCGTAACCGAAGACACTGAAGCTTTCTTT
NA	NA	TRBJ1-6	TRBV30	CAWDRYNSPLHF	TGTGCCTGGGACCGTTATAATTCACCCCTCCACTTT
NA	NA	TRBJ1-3	TRBV27	CASSPRTEASGNTIYF	TGTGCCAGCAGTCCCCGGACGGAGGCCTCTGGAAACACCATATATTTT
TRBD2	NA	TRBJ2-4	TRBV25-1	CASSSGGRNIQYF	TGTGCCAGCAGTTCCGGGGGGAGGAACATTCAGTACTTC
TRBD1	few	TRBJ2-3	TRBV14	CASSPRRGLRVQGQDTQYF	TGTGCCAGCAGCCCCCGCCGGGGCCTCAGAGTACAGGGGCAAGATACGCAGTATTTT
NA	few	TRBJ2-1	TRBV30	CAWSLQDNEQFF	TGTGCCTGGAGTTTGCAAGACAATGAGCAGTTCTTC
NA	NA	TRBJ2-1	TRBV5-1	CASSLVSPLVNEQFF	TGCGCCAGCAGCCTGGTTAGCCCCTTGGTGAATGAGCAGTTCTTC
TRBD1	NA	TRBJ1-2	TRBV9	CASSVSDREDYGYTF	TGTGCCAGCAGCGTGAGTGACAGGGAGGACTATGGCTACACCTTC
NA	NA	TRBJ1-1	TRBV5-1	CASSLAGPGNTEAFF	TGCGCCAGCAGCTTGGCCGGACCAGGGAACACTGAAGCTTTCTTT
TRBD1	NA	TRBJ1-6	TRBV30	CAWSVQAGGNSPLHF	TGTGCCTGGAGTGTACAGGCAGGGGGGAATTCACCCCTCCACTTT
TRBD1	NA	TRBJ1-5	TRBV4-3	CASSQDRTGRQPQHF	TGCGCCAGCAGCCAAGATCGGACAGGGCGGCAGCCCCAGCATTTT
TRBD1	NA	TRBJ1-1	TRBV13	CASSSIGQGEAFF	TGTGCCAGCAGCTCCATCGGACAGGGTGAAGCTTTCTTT
TRBD1	NA	TRBJ1-5	TRBV27	CASSLPGQGNQPQHF	TGTGCCAGCAGTTTACCGGGACAGGGGAATCAGCCCCAGCATTTT
NA	few	TRBJ1-3	TRBV7-9	CASSSDSFGNTIYF	TGTGCCAGCAGCTCGGACAGTTTTGGAAACACCATATATTTT
NA	few	TRBJ1-5	TRBV30	CAWSDRTNQPQHF	TGTGCCTGGAGTGATAGAACCAATCAGCCCCAGCATTTT
NA	NA	TRBJ1-2	TRBV19	CASSIHRAANYGYTF	TGTGCCAGTAGTATTCACAGGGCAGCTAACTATGGCTACACCTTC
TRBD1	NA	TRBJ1-5	TRBV23-1	CASSQSPSAATGTGGPLTNQPQHF	TGCGCCAGCAGTCAATCCCCTTCCGCGGCAACCGGGACAGGGGGACCACTAACCAATCAGCCCCAGCATTTT
NA	NA	TRBJ1-6	TRBV29-1	CSASTESNSPLHF	TGCAGCGCTTCGACAGAATCTAATTCACCCCTCCACTTT
NA	NA	TRBJ1-4	TRBV2	CASGRDTYEKLFF	TGTGCCAGCGGCCGGGACACATATGAAAAACTGTTTTTT
TRBD1	NA	TRBJ1-2	TRBV27	CASSSRQGLNGYTF	TGTGCCAGCAGTTCAAGACAGGGATTGAATGGCTACACCTTC
NA	many	TRBJ1-3	TRBV13	CASSLGEIRLAGNTIYF	TGTGCCAGCAGCTTAGGTGAGATCCGGCTCGCTGGAAACACCATATATTTT
NA	NA	TRBJ1-2	TRBV4-1	CASTRGTYGYTF	TGCGCCAGCACCCGGGGCACCTATGGCTACACCTTC
TRBD2	NA	TRBJ2-3	TRBV30	CAWSVRGGNRDTQYF	TGTGCCTGGAGTGTACGGGGAGGGAACCGGGATACGCAGTATTTT
NA	NA	TRBJ1-1	TRBV27	CASSLMGATEAFF	TGTGCCAGCAGTTTAATGGGGGCCACTGAAGCTTTCTTT
NA	NA	TRBJ2-7	TRBV5-4	CASSLWGGVYEQYF	TGTGCCAGCAGCTTGTGGGGCGGAGTCTACGAGCAGTACTTC
TRBD1	few	TRBJ2-5	TRBV6-1	CASTLGQGAVETQYF	TGTGCCAGCACTCTGGGGCAGGGGGCAGTAGAGACCCAGTACTTC
NA	NA	TRBJ1-2	TRBV30	CATRQAAGYTF	TGTGCCACCCGACAGGCAGCTGGCTACACCTTC
NA	NA	TRBJ2-7	TRBV6-5	CASSYSARSSYEQYF	TGTGCCAGCAGTTACTCGGCCAGGAGCTCCTACGAGCAGTACTTC
TRBD1	NA	TRBJ1-2	TRBV30	CAWSFPSQGDYGYTF	TGTGCCTGGAGTTTCCCATCGCAGGGGGACTATGGCTACACCTTC
TRBD1	NA	TRBJ1-4	TRBV5-1	CASSLGQGPGEKLFF	TGCGCCAGCAGCTTGGGACAGGGGCCCGGGGAAAAACTGTTTTTT